Listed here are 19 T cell receptor beta chains from one sample, sequenced in a study of Ad26.COV2.S vaccination and SARS-CoV-2 variants. Sequenced by immunoSEQ multiplex PCR; TCRdb stores in-frame clones only, minus some. Here the sample spans around 380,000 clones, around nine tenths being singletons. Treatment described: roughly 20 received Ad26.COV2.S at low or high dose, single or two shots; about 5 received placebo; per-sample allocation not given. Sampling happened 63 days after the first vaccine or placebo injection. This specimen was peripheral blood, taken in a trial of Ad26.COV2.S vaccine versus placebo. The receptors shown here come from a person aged 18 to 65 who received the Ad26.COV2.S COVID-19 vaccine or a placebo.

The gene calls are TRBV6-5 and TRBJ1-1; tentatively, D is TRBD1 (5 bases). The CDR3 is 13 residues long. V lost 6 bases and J 5 bases, leaving 13 bases between the germline ends. CDR1 is MNHEY and CDR2 is SVGAGI in the germline V gene. The CDR3 spells CASSHRGSTEAFF. In DNA form, the CDR3 reads TGTGCCAGCAGCCACCGGGGGAGTACTGAAGCTTTCTTT.

The J gene is TRBJ2-1, the V gene TRBV6-4, with D possibly being TRBD1 (6 bases). Germline CDR1 MRHNA, CDR2 SNTAGT. This CDR3 comprises 15 residues. V was clipped by 8 bases and J by 5 bases, with 19 bases between them. This CDR3 is CASGGILGVHNEQFF. The CDR3 DNA follows: TGTGCCAGCGGGGGCATCCTCGGGGTTCACAATGAGCAGTTCTTC.

The J gene is TRBJ1-5, the V gene TRBV10-2; D call uncertain. CDR3 size: 13 residues. Germline CDR1 is WSHSY and CDR2 is SAAADI. V lost 5 bases and J 7 bases, leaving 12 bases between the germline ends. In DNA, the CDR3 is TGCGCCAGCAGTCCACTCGGTGGGCAGCCCCAGCATTTT. It encodes CASSPLGGQPQHF.

The genes are TRBV11-2 and TRBJ2-3; 9 bases align to TRBD2. The V gene end was trimmed by 5 bases and the J gene end by 3 bases; junction bases not matched to a gene: 9. The CDR3 spans 16 residues. Germline assignment: CDR1 SGHAT and CDR2 FQNNGV. The CDR3 loop is CASSTHAGGPTDTQYF. The CDR3, as DNA: TGTGCCAGCAGCACCCACGCGGGGGGGCCTACAGATACGCAGTATTTT.

This clone appeared once. The chain uses TRBV19 and TRBJ2-4; a weak D match, TRBD1 (5 bases). Between the trimmed V and J ends, which lost 5 bases and 0 bases, there was a span of 14 bases. Germline values: CDR1 LNHDA, CDR2 SQIVND (reference sequence). CDR3 length: 16 amino acids. The CDR3 sequence: CASSGHRELAKNIQYF. CDR3 DNA sequence: TGTGCCAGTAGTGGACATCGAGAGTTAGCCAAAAACATTCAGTACTTC.

This chain joins TRBV19 and TRBJ2-6; tentatively, D is TRBD1 or TRBD2 (5 bases each). The CDR3 is 19 residues long. Deletions cut 5 bases from V and 0 bases from J, with 20 bases between. Germline values: CDR1 LNHDA, CDR2 SQIVND (reference sequence). In DNA form, the CDR3 reads TGTGCCAGTAGTCCAAACAGGTCCTCGGGGCTCTCTGGGGCCAACGTCCTGACTTTC. Protein product: CASSPNRSSGLSGANVLTF.

The chain couples TRBV9 to TRBJ1-1, with D possibly TRBD1 on 5 matching bases. The germline V and J ends were trimmed by 0 bases and 4 bases, with 13 bases remaining between them. The CDR3 totals 15 residues. Germline loops: CDR1 SGDLS, CDR2 YYNGEE. The CDR3 DNA sequence: TGTGCCAGCAGCGTAGATGCGGGGGTGGGCACTGAAGCTTTCTTT. Its translation is CASSVDAGVGTEAFF.

The chain has TRBV6-5 and TRBJ2-5; 7 bases map to TRBD1. V lost 6 bases, J lost 3 bases, and 4 bases stayed unmatched. Germline V gives CDR1 MNHEY, CDR2 SVGAGI. This CDR3 comprises 13 residues. CDR3 DNA sequence: TGTGCCAGCAGCCTCGACAGGGAAGAGACCCAGTACTTC. Its protein is CASSLDREETQYF.

The chain couples TRBV28 to TRBJ1-5; D unresolved. CDR3 length: 13 amino acids. Germline CDR1 MDHEN, CDR2 SYDVKM. Trimming removed 5 bases from V and 0 bases from J, with 5 bases in between. The CDR3 loop reads CASSDYSNQPQHF. For the CDR3, the DNA is TGTGCCAGCAGTGATTATAGCAATCAGCCCCAGCATTTT. The entire variable domain, with the rest obtained from reference TRBV28 and TRBJ1-5, is as follows: DVKVTQSSRYLVKRTGEKVFLECVQDMDHENMFWYRQDPGLGLRLIYFSYDVKMKEKGDIPEGYSVSREKKERFSLILESASTNQTSMYLCASSDYSNQPQHFGDGTRLSIL.

The rearrangement links TRBV11-2 to TRBJ2-5; possibly TRBD1 or TRBD2 for D (5 bases each). Looked up from germline, CDR1 is SGHAT and CDR2 is FQNNGV. V was pared by 4 bases and J by 4 bases, with 7 bases between. This CDR3 region has 12 residues. The CDR3 DNA reads as TGTGCCAGCAGCTCCGGGACAGAGACCCAGTACTTC. Its translation is CASSSGTETQYF. Together with reference TRBV11-2 and TRBJ2-5, the CDR3 gives the full variable domain: EAGVAQSPRYKIIEKRQSVAFWCNPISGHATLYWYQQILGQGPKLLIQFQNNGVVDDSQLPKDRFSAERLKGVDSTLKIQPAKLEDSAVYLCASSSGTETQYFGPGTRLLVL.

V is TRBV2 and J is TRBJ2-1, with 13 bases that match TRBD2. Germline V gene sequence: CDR1 SNHLY, CDR2 FYNNEI. Trimming cost V 6 bases and J 8 bases; bases outside gene matches: 7. The CDR3 is 15 amino acids. CDR3 nucleotide sequence: TGTGCCAGCAGGCTACTAGCGGGGGGGGATGATGAGCAGTTCTTC. Translation gives CASRLLAGGDDEQFF.

J is TRBJ1-1 and V is TRBV5-1; D is undetermined. CDR1 and CDR2 from the germline V gene are SGHRS and YFSETQ. V was trimmed by 0 bases and J by 11 bases, leaving 14 bases between them. The CDR3 covers 13 residues. This CDR3 reads CASSLEEGSGAFF. CDR3 nucleotide sequence: TGCGCCAGCAGCTTGGAGGAGGGATCTGGCGCTTTCTTT.

This clone was seen just once. The same CDR3 is also encoded by other DNA sequences in this sample. Here the CDR3 DNA reads TGTGCCAGCAGCCCTACCCTAGCCCGGTATGGGGAGACCCAGTACTTC. Translation: CASSPTLARYGETQYF. V is TRBV7-2 and J is TRBJ2-5, with D tentatively TRBD2 (5 bases). Germline V gene lookup returns CDR1 SGHTA and CDR2 FQGNSA. This CDR3 spans 16 amino acids. V lost 5 bases and J lost 5, with 21 bases in between.

This clone showed up just a few times. This chain joins TRBV7-9 and TRBJ2-5, with 7 bases aligning to TRBD1. In germline, CDR1 is SEHNR, CDR2 FQNEAQ (reference sequence). CDR3 length equals 14 residues. Trimming cost V 1 base and J 5 bases; bases outside gene matches: 4. CDR3: CASSLGHRGETQYF. The CDR3, as DNA: TGTGCCAGCAGCTTAGGCCACAGGGGCGAGACCCAGTACTTC.

The genes are TRBV7-2 and TRBJ1-1, with D unresolved. The germline V gene encodes CDR1 SGHTA and CDR2 FQGNSA. With 0 bases removed from V and 7 bases from J, the gap between germline ends came to 9 bases. CDR3 length: 13 amino acids. The CDR3, as DNA: TGTGCCAGCAGCTTAGCCACGATAGGTGAAGCTTTCTTT. Residues: CASSLATIGEAFF.

The chain is built from TRBV7-9 and TRBJ2-1; D is ambiguous. Germline V gives CDR1 SEHNR, CDR2 FQNEAQ (reference sequence). V was trimmed by 2 bases and J by 7 bases, leaving 15 bases between them. The CDR3 sequence is 15 residues long. The CDR3 here is CASSLNSLPTNEQFF. CDR3 DNA: TGTGCCAGCAGCTTAAACTCTCTCCCAACTAATGAGCAGTTCTTC.

The genes are TRBV10-3 and TRBJ2-2; 8 bases map to TRBD1. Trimming cost V 10 bases and J 5 bases; bases outside gene matches: 3. There are 12 residues in the CDR3. Germline assignment: CDR1 ENHRY and CDR2 SYGVKD. The CDR3 here is CATDRGTGELFF. CDR3 in DNA: TGTGCCACAGACAGGGGAACCGGGGAGCTGTTTTTT.

This clone appeared a few times. The chain employs TRBV21-1 and TRBJ2-1; the table gives TRBD2 as D, unverified against the DNA. TRBV21-1 is flagged as a pseudogene. The CDR3 runs to 20 residues. DNA of the CDR3: TGTGCCAGCAGCAAAGTTAGTGGGCGGACTAGCGGGGCCCTAAGGAATGAGCAGTTCTTC. Its translation is CASSKVSGRTSGALRNEQFF.

The J gene is TRBJ1-5, the V gene TRBV27, with D possibly TRBD1 on 6 matching bases. Germline CDR1 and CDR2: MNHEY and SMNVEV (reference sequence). This CDR3 is 12 amino acids long. V lost 7 bases to trimming and J lost 4 bases, with 8 bases between them. This CDR3 is CASKGGNQPQHF. The DNA of the CDR3 is TGTGCCAGCAAGGGGGGGAATCAGCCCCAGCATTTT.